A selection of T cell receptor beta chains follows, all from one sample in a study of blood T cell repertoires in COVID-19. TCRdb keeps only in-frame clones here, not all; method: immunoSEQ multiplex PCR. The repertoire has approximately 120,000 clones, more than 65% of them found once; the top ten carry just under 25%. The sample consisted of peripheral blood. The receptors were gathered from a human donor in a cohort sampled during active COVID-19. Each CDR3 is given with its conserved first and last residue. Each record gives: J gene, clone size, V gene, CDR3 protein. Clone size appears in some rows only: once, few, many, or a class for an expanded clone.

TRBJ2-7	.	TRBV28	CASSLSGTGYEQYF
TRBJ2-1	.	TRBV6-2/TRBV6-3	CASSYWTSYEQFF
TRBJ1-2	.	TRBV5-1	CASSLFPGNYGYTF
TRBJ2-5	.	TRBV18	CASSPPGQGGGTQYF
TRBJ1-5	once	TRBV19	CASSPTGNNQPQHF
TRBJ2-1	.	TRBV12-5	CASGLGGTGYNEQFF
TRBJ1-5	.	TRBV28	CASTRAAQYSNQPQHF
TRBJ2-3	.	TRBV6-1	CASSDLRAGGRRDTQYF
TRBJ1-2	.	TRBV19	CASTLTDPLNGYTF
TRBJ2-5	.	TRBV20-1	CSARLQETQYF
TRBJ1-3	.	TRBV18	CASSPGTGTGNTIYF
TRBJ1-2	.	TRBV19	CASSIGGQFGYTF
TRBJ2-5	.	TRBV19	CASSTGQGEGETQYF
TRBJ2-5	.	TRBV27	CASRTYSGRRETQYF
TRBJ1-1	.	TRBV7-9	CASSPNAGTDYNTEAFF
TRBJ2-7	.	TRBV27	CASSSGEQTTEQYF
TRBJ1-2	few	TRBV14	CASSQQPGQGVFGYGYTF
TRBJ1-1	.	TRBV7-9	CASSLETGLTEAFF
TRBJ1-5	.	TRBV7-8	CASSPIRGSQPQHF
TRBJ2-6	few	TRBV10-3	CAISDRDMSSGANVLTF
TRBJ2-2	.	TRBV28	CASTDRRGRTGELFF
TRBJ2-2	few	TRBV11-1	CASRPGQGALGELFF
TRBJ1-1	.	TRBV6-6	CASGDQGVEAFF
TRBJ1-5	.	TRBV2	CASSETGRDHQPQHF
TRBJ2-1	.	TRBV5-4	CASSLGGQVFEQFF
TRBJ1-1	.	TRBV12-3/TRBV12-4	CASVSRNTEAFF
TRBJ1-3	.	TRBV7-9	CASSFGQASGNTIYF
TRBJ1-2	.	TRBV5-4	CASSLGLGANYGYTF
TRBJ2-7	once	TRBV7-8	CASSSLPRQGPFSYEQYF
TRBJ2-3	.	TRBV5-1	CASSLASGQGTDTQYF
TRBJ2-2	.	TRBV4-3	CASSQATFTGELFF
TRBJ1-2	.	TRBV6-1	CASSEAGHPYGYTF
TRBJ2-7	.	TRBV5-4	CASSLSGYEQYF
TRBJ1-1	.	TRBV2	CASSEVGALNTEAFF
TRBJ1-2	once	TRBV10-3	CAISVGNPYGYTF
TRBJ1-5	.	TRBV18	CASSMTDNQPQHF
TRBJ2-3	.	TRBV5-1	CASRFLAGTDTQYF